The 4 T cell receptor beta chains below were found in one sample sequenced in a study of technical replicates of blood from a handful of donors. Data came from immunoSEQ multiplex PCR; TCRdb stores just in-frame clones and leaves some out. The sample carries about 80,000 clones, approximately 93% recorded once. The sequenced material came from T cells isolated from PBMCs. These receptors came from a human donor in good health.

The chain joins TRBV11-2 to TRBJ2-3; maybe TRBD1 (7 bases). Trimming cost V 0 bases and J 6 bases, with 13 bases left between them. CDR3 size: 15 residues. Germline CDR1 is SGHAT and CDR2 is FQNNGV. The chain's CDR3 is CASSLDRETGDTQYF. DNA of the CDR3: TGTGCCAGCAGCTTAGACCGGGAGACAGGGGATACGCAGTATTTT. The variable domain in full, with the rest retrieved from reference TRBV11-2 and TRBJ2-3, is EAGVAQSPRYKIIEKRQSVAFWCNPISGHATLYWYQQILGQGPKLLIQFQNNGVVDDSQLPKDRFSAERLKGVDSTLKIQPAKLEDSAVYLCASSLDRETGDTQYFGPGTRLTVL.

The V call is TRBV7-2, the J call TRBJ2-7, with TRBD1 identical over 9 bases. The CDR3 consists of 14 residues. V lost 3 bases, J lost 3 bases, and 3 bases stayed unmatched. CDR1 SGHTA and CDR2 FQGNSA come from the germline V gene. CDR3 region: CASSFPGQGYEQYF. In DNA, the CDR3 is TGTGCCAGCAGCTTTCCGGGACAGGGCTACGAGCAGTACTTC.

This clone occurred once. V is TRBV11-3 and J is TRBJ2-4, with 9 positions matching TRBD2. Germline V lookup: CDR1 SGHNT, CDR2 YENEEA. There are 17 residues in the CDR3. V shed 5 bases and J 6 bases; nucleotides not matched to a gene: 14. The CDR3 sequence is CASSGKVAGDPPNIQYF. CDR3 nucleotides: TGTGCCAGCAGCGGTAAGGTAGCGGGAGATCCCCCAAACATTCAGTACTTC.

The rearrangement joins TRBV18 to TRBJ1-3, with D unresolved. Trimming stripped 0 bases from V and 0 bases from J, with 6 bases between. Per germline, CDR1 KGHSH and CDR2 LQKENI. CDR3 length equals 15 residues. CDR3 in amino acids: CASSPPSVSGNTIYF. The CDR3 coding sequence is TGTGCCAGCTCACCACCTTCTGTCTCTGGAAACACCATATATTTT. Variable domain in full (rest from reference TRBV18 and TRBJ1-3): NAGVMQNPRHLVRRRGQEARLRCSPMKGHSHVYWYRQLPEEGLKFMVYLQKENIIDESGMPKERFSAEFPKEGPSILRIQQVVRGDSAAYFCASSPPSVSGNTIYFGEGSWLTVV.